This TCR beta chain came from a study of shared clonotypes between healthy human individuals. Tens of thousands of T cell genomes (around 200 ng DNA) went into each sorted-subset replicate. Only in-frame clones appear in the TCRdb table, and some are missing; sequencing was by immunoSEQ multiplex PCR. The sample carries about 2.1 million clones, just under 95% recorded once. Regarding the study as a whole: Memory subsets generally showed lower estimated richness than naive subsets.

With respect to this clone: Its antigen is undetermined.

CD45RO negativity and positive selection for CCR7 defined naive CD8 cells, a population that excluded terminally differentiated effector memory CD45RA+ cells. Participating donors were healthy, HIV-negative adults free of recent acute infections or vaccinations. Germline CDR1 is LNHDA and CDR2 is SQIVND (reference sequence). The CDR3 has 14 residues. This clonotype originated in a man aged 18 to 35 in good health. Some clones in this sample may be carry-over from other donors' samples. Sequencing was done on a sample of naive CD8+ T cells from PBMCs. The chain carries TRBV19 and TRBJ1-1; 11 bases are a match to TRBD1. CDR3 in DNA: TGTGCAACCCAGGACAGGGGGCGCGTCACTGAAGCTTTCTTT. Its translation: CATQDRGRVTEAFF.